These T cell receptor beta chains were read from a single sample in a study of long-term antiretroviral therapy in people with HIV. Libraries were prepared by immunoSEQ multiplex PCR; TCRdb keeps only in-frame clonotypes and omits some of them. The sample shows 12,000 to 15,000 clones, 75% to 85% of them seen only once. Sequencing was performed on unsorted PBMCs, taken 3.2 years before starting antiretroviral therapy. Receptors were obtained from a man aged 40-49 years with HIV. The conserved cysteine and the conserved F or W are not part of the CDR3 here. Each record gives: clone size, D gene, V gene, CDR3 protein. The D gene is left open where the match is weak. The size entry is marked missing in some rows and otherwise reads once, few, many or a size class.

- | - | TRBV11-2 | ASTPANNYNSPLH
- | TRBD1 | TRBV6-1 | ASSGQGAGSYGYT
- | - | TRBV18 | ASSPPAGPSYEQY
- | TRBD1 | TRBV9 | ASSYRTGANYGYT
- | - | TRBV7-9 | ASSLGQGRDGEQY
- | TRBD1 | TRBV10-3 | AISETGQGLNNEQF
- | TRBD1 | TRBV28 | ASSPDRVNQPQH
- | - | TRBV15 | ATRTATNYGYT
few | - | TRBV27 | ASSLRLRAGPTDTQY
- | TRBD2 | TRBV4-1 | ASSLQAGSTDTQY
few | - | TRBV6-1 | ASFESQVFSSPLH
once | - | TRBV27 | ASSLGDPRGGYEQY
- | - | TRBV5-4 | ASSLAGDRDTQY
- | - | TRBV7-8 | ASSLRPGTVSYEQY
- | TRBD1 | TRBV5-1 | ASSSWTGASSGNTIY
- | - | TRBV5-1 | ASSLQENTEAF
- | - | TRBV5-1 | ASRTAATTYEQY
- | - | TRBV5-6 | ASSLGSGDTQY
- | - | TRBV6-5 | ASSYSMDNYGYT
- | - | TRBV6-1 | ASTRSFAYEQY
- | - | TRBV5-1 | ASSSRGTNTGELF
- | TRBD1 | TRBV6-1 | ATKGAAGTEAF
medium-sized | - | TRBV7-8 | ASSLARGRETQY
- | TRBD1 | TRBV5-1 | ASRTGTEVVEQY
once | - | TRBV7-2 | ASSSTSTDTQY
- | - | TRBV10-3 | AIAGHFNQPQH
- | - | TRBV10-2 | ASSDRTFNQPQH
medium-sized | - | TRBV7-9 | ASSLEAGLSGNTIY
once | - | TRBV6-6 | ASSPILGATYNEQF
- | TRBD1 | TRBV27 | ASSLLGTGGEKLF
- | TRBD1 | TRBV19 | ASSTRQGSNYGYT
- | - | TRBV7-8 | ASSLKNEQF
- | - | TRBV2 | ATDRGLHSSTDTQY
few | - | TRBV6-4 | ASSDVGGGYT